This TCR beta chain appears in the sequencing data of a study of response to subunit inactivated influenza vaccine. General study findings and limits: T cells newly recruited by each seasonal influenza vaccination are few, the authors suggested.

This clonotype was found a few times. Antigen specificity is unknown. TCRdb called the RT-PCR reads again in MiXCR, with one record for every CDR3 protein. The table includes around 540,000 distinct CDR3 sequences, approximately 12% detected once. The sample here was PBMCs from blood, taken on the day of vaccination. The source of this sequence is a man aged 50 or older who received an inactivated influenza vaccine.

The CDR3 DNA reads as TGTGCCAGCAGGCGGACTAGCGGCCCTTACGAGCAGTACTTC. Residues: CASRRTSGPYEQYF. The chain uses TRBV12-3 or TRBV12-4 and TRBJ2-7; 10 bases match TRBD2. The J segment lost 4 bases and the V segment lost 6 bases, leaving 6 bases of the junction unmatched. This CDR3 is 14 amino acids long.